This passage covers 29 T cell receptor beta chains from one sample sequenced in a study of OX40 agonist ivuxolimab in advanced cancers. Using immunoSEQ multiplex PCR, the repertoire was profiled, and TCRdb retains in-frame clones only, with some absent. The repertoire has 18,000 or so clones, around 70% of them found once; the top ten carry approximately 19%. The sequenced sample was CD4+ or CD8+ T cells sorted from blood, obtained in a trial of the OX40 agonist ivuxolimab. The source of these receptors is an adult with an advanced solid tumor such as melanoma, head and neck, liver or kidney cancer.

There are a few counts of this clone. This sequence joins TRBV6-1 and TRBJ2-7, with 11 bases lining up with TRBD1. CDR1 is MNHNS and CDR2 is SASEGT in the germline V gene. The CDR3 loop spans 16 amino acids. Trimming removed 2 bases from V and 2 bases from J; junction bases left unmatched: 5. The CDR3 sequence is CASSEKGQGVAYEQYF. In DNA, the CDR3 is TGTGCCAGCAGTGAAAAGGGACAGGGGGTCGCCTACGAGCAGTACTTC.

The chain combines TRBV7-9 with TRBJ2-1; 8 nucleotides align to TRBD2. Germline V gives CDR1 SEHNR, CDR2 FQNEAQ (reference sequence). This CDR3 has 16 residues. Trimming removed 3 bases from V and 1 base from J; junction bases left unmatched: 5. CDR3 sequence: CASSFSASGSYNEQFF. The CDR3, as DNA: TGTGCCAGCAGCTTCTCAGCTAGCGGGTCCTACAATGAGCAGTTCTTC.

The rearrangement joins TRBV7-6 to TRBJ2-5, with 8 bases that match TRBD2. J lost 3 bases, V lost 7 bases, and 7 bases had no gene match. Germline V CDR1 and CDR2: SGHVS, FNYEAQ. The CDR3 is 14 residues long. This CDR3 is CASNREGGKETQYF. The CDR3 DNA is TGTGCCAGCAACCGGGAGGGGGGGAAAGAGACCCAGTACTTC.

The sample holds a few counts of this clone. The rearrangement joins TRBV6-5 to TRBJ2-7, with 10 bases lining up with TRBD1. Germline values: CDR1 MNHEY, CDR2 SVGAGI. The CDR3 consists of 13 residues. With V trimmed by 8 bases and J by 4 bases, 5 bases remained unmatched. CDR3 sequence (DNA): TGTGCCAGCGGCCCGGACAGGGGGTACGAGCAGTACTTC. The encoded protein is CASGPDRGYEQYF.

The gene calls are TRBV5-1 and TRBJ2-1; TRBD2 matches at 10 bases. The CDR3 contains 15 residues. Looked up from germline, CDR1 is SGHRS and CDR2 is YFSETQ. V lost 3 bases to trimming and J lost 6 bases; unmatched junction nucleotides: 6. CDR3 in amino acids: CASSSASGSFNEQFF. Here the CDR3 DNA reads TGCGCCAGCAGCTCCGCTAGCGGGAGTTTCAATGAGCAGTTCTTC.

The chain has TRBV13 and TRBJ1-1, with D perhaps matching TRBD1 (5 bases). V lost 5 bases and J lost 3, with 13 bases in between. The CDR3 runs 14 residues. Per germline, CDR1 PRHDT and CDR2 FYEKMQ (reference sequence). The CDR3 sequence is CASSLRGGDTEAFF. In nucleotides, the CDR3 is TGTGCCAGCAGCCTTCGTGGGGGAGACACTGAAGCTTTCTTT.

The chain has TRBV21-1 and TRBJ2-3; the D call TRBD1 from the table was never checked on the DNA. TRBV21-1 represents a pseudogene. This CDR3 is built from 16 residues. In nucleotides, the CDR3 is TGTGCCAGCAGCCCCCGACAGGGATGGGGCACAGATACGCAGTATTTT. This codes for CASSPRQGWGTDTQYF.

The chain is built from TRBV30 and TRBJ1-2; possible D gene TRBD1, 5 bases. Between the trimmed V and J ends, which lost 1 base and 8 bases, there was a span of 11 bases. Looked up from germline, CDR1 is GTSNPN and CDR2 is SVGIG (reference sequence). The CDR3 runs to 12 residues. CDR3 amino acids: CAWSEGTGGYTF. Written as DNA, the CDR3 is TGTGCCTGGAGTGAGGGGACGGGAGGCTACACCTTC.

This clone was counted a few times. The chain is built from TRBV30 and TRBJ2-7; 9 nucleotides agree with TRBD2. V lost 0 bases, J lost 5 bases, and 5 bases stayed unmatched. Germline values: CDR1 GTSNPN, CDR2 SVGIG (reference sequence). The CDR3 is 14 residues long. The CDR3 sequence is CAWSVLAGYNEQYF. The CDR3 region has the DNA TGTGCCTGGAGTGTTCTAGCGGGATATAACGAGCAGTACTTC.

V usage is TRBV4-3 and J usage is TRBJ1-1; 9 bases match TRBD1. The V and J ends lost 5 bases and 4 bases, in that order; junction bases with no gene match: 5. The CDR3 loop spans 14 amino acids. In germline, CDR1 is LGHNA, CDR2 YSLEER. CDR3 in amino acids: CASSIGTGSTEAFF. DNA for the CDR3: TGCGCCAGCAGCATAGGGACAGGGAGCACTGAAGCTTTCTTT.

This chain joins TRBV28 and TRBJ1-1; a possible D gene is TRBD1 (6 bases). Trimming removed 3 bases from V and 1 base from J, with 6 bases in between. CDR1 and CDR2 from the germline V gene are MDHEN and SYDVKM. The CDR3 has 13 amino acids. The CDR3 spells CASSLGQNTEAFF. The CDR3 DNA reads TGTGCCAGCAGTTTGGGACAGAACACTGAAGCTTTCTTT.

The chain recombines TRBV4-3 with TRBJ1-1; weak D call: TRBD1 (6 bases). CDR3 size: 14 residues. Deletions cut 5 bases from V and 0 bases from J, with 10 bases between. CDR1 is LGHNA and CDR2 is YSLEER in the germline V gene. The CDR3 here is CASSATGLNTEAFF. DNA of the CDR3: TGCGCCAGCAGCGCGACAGGTTTGAACACTGAAGCTTTCTTT.

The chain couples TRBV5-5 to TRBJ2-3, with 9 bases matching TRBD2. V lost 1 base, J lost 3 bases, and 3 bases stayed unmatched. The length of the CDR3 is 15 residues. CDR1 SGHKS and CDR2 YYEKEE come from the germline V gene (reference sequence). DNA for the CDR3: TGTGCCAGCAGCTTGCAGCGGGAGGTTACAGATACGCAGTATTTT. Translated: CASSLQREVTDTQYF.

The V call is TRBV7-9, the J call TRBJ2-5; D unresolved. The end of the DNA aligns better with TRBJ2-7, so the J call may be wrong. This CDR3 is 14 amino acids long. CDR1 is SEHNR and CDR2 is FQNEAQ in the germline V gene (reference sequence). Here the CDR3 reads CASSQTTESYEQYF. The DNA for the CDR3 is TGTGCCAGCAGCCAAACGACGGAATCCTACGAGCAGTACTTC.

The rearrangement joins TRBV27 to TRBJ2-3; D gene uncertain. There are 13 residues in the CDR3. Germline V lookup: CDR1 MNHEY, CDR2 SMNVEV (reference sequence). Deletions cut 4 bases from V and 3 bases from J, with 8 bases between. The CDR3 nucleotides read TGTGCCAGCAGTTCCCCCGGGACAGATACGCAGTATTTT. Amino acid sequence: CASSSPGTDTQYF.

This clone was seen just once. The CDR3 sequence is CASTAWREEEDTQYF. CDR3 bases: TGCGCCAGCACGGCCTGGAGGGAAGAGGAAGATACGCAGTATTTT. The chain combines TRBV5-1 with TRBJ2-3; D possibly corresponds to TRBD2 (6 bases). The V gene's germline CDR1 is SGHRS and CDR2 YFSETQ. The CDR3 is made up of 15 amino acids. Trimming took 6 bases from V and 5 from J, leaving 19 bases between them.

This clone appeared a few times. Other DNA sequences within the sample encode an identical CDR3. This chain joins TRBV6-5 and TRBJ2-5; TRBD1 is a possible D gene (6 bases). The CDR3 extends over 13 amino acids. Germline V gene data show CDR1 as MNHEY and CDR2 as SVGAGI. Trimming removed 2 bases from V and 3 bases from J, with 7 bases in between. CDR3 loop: CASSYEGEETQYF. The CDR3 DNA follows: TGTGCCAGCAGTTACGAGGGGGAAGAGACCCAGTACTTC.

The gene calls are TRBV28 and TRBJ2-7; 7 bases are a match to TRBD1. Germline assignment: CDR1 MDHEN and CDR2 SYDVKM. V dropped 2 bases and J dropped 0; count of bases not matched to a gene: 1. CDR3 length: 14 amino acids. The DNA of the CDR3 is TGTGCCAGCAGTTTAGGGACAGCCTCCTACGAGCAGTACTTC. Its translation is CASSLGTASYEQYF.

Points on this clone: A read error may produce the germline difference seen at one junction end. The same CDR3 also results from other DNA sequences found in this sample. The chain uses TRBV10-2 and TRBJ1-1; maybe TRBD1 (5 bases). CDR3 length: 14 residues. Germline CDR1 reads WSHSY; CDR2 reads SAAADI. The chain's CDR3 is CASSEFWGNTEAFF. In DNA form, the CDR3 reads TGCGCCAGCAGTGAGTTTTGGGGGAACACCGAAGCTTTCTTT.

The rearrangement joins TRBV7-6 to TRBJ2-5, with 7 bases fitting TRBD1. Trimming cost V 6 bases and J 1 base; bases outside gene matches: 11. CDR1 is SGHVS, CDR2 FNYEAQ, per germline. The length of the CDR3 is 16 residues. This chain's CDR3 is CASSEQGPDFQETQYF. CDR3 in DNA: TGTGCCAGCAGTGAACAGGGGCCAGACTTCCAAGAGACCCAGTACTTC. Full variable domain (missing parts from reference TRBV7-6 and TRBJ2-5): GAGVSQSPRYKVTKRGQDVALRCDPISGHVSLYWYRQALGQGPEFLTYFNYEAQQDKSGLPNDRFSAERPEGSISTLTIQRTEQRDSAMYRCASSEQGPDFQETQYFGPGTRLLVL.

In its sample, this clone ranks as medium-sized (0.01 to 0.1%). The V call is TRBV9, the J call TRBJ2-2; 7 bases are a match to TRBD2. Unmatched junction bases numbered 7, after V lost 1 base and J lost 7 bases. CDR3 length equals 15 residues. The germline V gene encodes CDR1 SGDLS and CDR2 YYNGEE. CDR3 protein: CASSVYGRADGELFF. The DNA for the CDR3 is TGTGCCAGCAGCGTATATGGGAGGGCCGACGGGGAGCTGTTTTTT.

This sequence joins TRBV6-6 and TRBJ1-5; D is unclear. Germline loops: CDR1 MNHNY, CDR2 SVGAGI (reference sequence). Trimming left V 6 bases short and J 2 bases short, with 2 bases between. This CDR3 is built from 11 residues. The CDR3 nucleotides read TGTGCCAGCAGCCGCAATCAGCCCCAGCATTTT. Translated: CASSRNQPQHF.

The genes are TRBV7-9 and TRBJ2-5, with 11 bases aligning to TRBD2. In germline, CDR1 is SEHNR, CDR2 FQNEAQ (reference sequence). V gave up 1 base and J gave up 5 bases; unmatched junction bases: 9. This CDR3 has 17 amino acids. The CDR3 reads CASSLGPLAGVTETQYF. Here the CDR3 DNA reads TGTGCCAGCAGCTTAGGCCCACTAGCGGGAGTGACGGAGACCCAGTACTTC.

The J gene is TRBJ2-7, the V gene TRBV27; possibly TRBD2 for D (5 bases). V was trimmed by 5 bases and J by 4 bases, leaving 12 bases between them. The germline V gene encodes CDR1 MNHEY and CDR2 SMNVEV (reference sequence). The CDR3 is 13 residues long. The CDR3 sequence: CASSLLGGYEQYF. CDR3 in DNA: TGTGCCAGCAGTCTCTTAGGAGGATACGAGCAGTACTTC.

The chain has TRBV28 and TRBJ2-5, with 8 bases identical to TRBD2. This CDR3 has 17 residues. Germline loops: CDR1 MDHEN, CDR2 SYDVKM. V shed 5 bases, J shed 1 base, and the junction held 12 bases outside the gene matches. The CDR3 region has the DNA TGTGCCAGCAGTCTATCCCCGGGACTAGTGGGCCAAGAGACCCAGTACTTC. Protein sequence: CASSLSPGLVGQETQYF.

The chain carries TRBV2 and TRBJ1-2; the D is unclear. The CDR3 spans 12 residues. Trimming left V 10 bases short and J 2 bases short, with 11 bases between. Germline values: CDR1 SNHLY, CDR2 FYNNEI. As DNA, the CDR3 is TGTGCCAAAAGCAGGCCGAACTATGGCTACACCTTC. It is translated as CAKSRPNYGYTF.

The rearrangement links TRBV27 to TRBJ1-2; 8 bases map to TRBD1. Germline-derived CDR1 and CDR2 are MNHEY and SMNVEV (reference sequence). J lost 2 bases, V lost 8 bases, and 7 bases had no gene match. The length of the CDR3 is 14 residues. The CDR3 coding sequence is TGTGCCAGCGCCCAGGCAGGGGGCAACTATGGCTACACCTTC. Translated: CASAQAGGNYGYTF.

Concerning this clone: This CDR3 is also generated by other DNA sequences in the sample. Here the CDR3 reads CASSFSGISNQPQHF. DNA for the CDR3: TGTGCCAGCAGTTTTTCGGGCATTAGCAATCAGCCCCAGCATTTT. This chain connects TRBV28 to TRBJ1-5; D remains unclear. The CDR3 contains 15 residues. Trimming removed 3 bases from V and 0 bases from J, with 9 bases in between. From germline, CDR1 is MDHEN and CDR2 SYDVKM.

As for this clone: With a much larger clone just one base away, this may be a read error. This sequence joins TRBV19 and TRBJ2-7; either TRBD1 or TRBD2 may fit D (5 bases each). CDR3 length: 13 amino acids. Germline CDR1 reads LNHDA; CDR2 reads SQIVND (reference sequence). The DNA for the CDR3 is TGTGCCAGTAGCCCCGGGACGGCCTACGGGCAGTACTTC. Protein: CASSPGTAYGQYF. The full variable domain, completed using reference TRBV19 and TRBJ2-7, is DGGITQSPKYLFRKEGQNVTLSCEQNLNHDAMYWYRQDPGQGLRLIYYSQIVNDFQKGDIAEGYSVSREKKESFPLTVTSAQKNPTAFYLCASSPGTAYGQYFGPGTRLTVT.